The next 22 T cell receptor beta chains were all read from a single sample in a study of blood T cell repertoires in COVID-19. Sequencing was performed with immunoSEQ multiplex PCR; in TCRdb, only in-frame clones are kept and a portion is missing. The table includes more than 150,000 clones, about 85% detected once. The specimen was PBMCs or T cells enriched from blood (not recorded which). These receptors were collected from a woman aged 25 to 39 who had recovered from COVID-19.

This chain joins TRBV18 and TRBJ1-4; D ambiguous. CDR1 and CDR2 from the germline V gene are KGHSH and LQKENI. The CDR3 spans 12 residues. Trimming removed 8 bases from V and 8 bases from J, with 12 bases in between. This chain's CDR3 is CASAEGGEKLFF. The CDR3 bases are TGTGCCAGCGCCGAGGGAGGCGAAAAACTGTTTTTT.

This clone was recorded only once. This CDR3 reads CASSSATVEAFF. The CDR3 coding sequence is TGTGCCAGCAGCTCTGCGACAGTTGAAGCTTTCTTT. The chain carries TRBV7-9 and TRBJ1-1, with TRBD1 as a possible D gene (5 bases). Germline CDR1 reads SEHNR; CDR2 reads FQNEAQ (reference sequence). V was pared by 4 bases and J by 7 bases, with 10 bases between. CDR3 length: 12 residues.

The V call is TRBV2, the J call TRBJ1-5; D perhaps matches TRBD1 (6 bases). Trimming pared 7 bases from V and 4 bases from J, leaving 14 bases between. The CDR3 contains 14 residues. Germline V CDR1 and CDR2: SNHLY, FYNNEI. CDR3 nucleotide sequence: TGTGCCAGCACTACCCGGACAGCGAATCAGCCCCAGCATTTT. Protein sequence: CASTTRTANQPQHF.

The chain couples TRBV6-6 to TRBJ2-2; D possibly corresponds to TRBD1 (5 bases). The CDR3 sequence is 15 residues long. Germline lookup yields CDR1 MNHNY and CDR2 SVGAGI (reference sequence). V was clipped by 2 bases and J by 2 bases, with 9 bases between them. CDR3 DNA: TGTGCCAGCAGTTACAGAAGGGGAAACACCGGGGAGCTGTTTTTT. It encodes CASSYRRGNTGELFF.

This chain's CDR3 is CSASEGAANYGYTF. CDR3 nucleotide sequence: TGCAGTGCTAGTGAGGGCGCCGCTAACTATGGCTACACCTTC. The genes are TRBV20-1 and TRBJ1-2; D is ambiguous. V was cut by 3 bases and J by 0 bases, with 11 bases left in between. Germline CDR1 and CDR2: DFQATT and SNEGSKA (reference sequence). This CDR3 has 14 residues.

V and J are TRBV5-4 and TRBJ1-5; D not resolved. V lost 0 bases to trimming and J lost 2 bases, with 9 bases between them. Germline V gives CDR1 SGHNT, CDR2 YYREEE (reference sequence). This CDR3 is built from 15 residues. The CDR3 protein is CASSLGPEGNQPQHF. DNA of the CDR3: TGTGCCAGCAGCTTGGGTCCGGAGGGCAATCAGCCCCAGCATTTT.

This chain connects TRBV5-6 to TRBJ1-1; possible D gene TRBD1, 6 bases. Trimming shortened V by 4 bases and J by 0 bases, and 10 bases separated the two germline ends. Germline V gene sequence: CDR1 SGHDT, CDR2 YYEEEE. The CDR3 consists of 14 residues. The CDR3 loop reads CASSARQVNTEAFF. As DNA, the CDR3 is TGTGCCAGCAGCGCCAGACAGGTGAACACTGAAGCTTTCTTT.

The chain links TRBV5-1 to TRBJ2-7, with a possible D match to TRBD2 (6 bases). The V end was cut by 4 bases, the J end by 4 bases, with 12 bases between. This CDR3 comprises 13 residues. Germline-derived CDR1 and CDR2 are SGHRS and YFSETQ. CDR3 sequence (DNA): TGCGCCAGCAGCGGCGGGGCGGGGTACGAGCAGTACTTC. Translated, it gives CASSGGAGYEQYF.

This sequence joins TRBV7-2 and TRBJ1-4; D unresolved. Trimming took 8 bases from V and 2 from J, leaving 9 bases between them. The CDR3 is made up of 13 amino acids. Germline V gives CDR1 SGHTA, CDR2 FQGNSA. The CDR3: CASRDRTNEKLFF. CDR3 sequence (DNA): TGTGCCAGCCGCGATCGCACTAATGAAAAACTGTTTTTT. The full variable domain, completed using reference TRBV7-2 and TRBJ1-4, is GAGVSQSPSNKVTEKGKDVELRCDPISGHTALYWYRQSLGQGLEFLIYFQGNSAPDKSGLPSDRFSAERTGGSVSTLTIQRTQQEDSAVYLCASRDRTNEKLFFGSGTQLSVL.

This clone was observed a handful of times. V gene TRBV5-5 combines with J gene TRBJ1-4, with 7 bases identical to TRBD1. V lost 1 base and J lost 4; bases outside the gene matches: 7. Germline CDR1 reads SGHKS; CDR2 reads YYEKEE (reference sequence). The CDR3 sequence is 16 residues long. The CDR3 loop reads CASSLQPGQINEKLFF. Here the CDR3 DNA reads TGTGCCAGCAGCTTGCAACCGGGACAGATTAATGAAAAACTGTTTTTT.

The gene calls are TRBV9 and TRBJ1-1; 7 nucleotides line up with TRBD1. V was clipped by 0 bases and J by 2 bases; unmatched bases: 4. The CDR3 has 15 residues. Germline V CDR1 and CDR2: SGDLS, YYNGEE. CDR3 DNA: TGTGCCAGCAGCGTAGGACAGGGCGTTAACACTGAAGCTTTCTTT. Encoded protein: CASSVGQGVNTEAFF.

In DNA, the CDR3 is TGTGCCAGCAGCCCCCTGGGGACAGACACTGAAGCTTTCTTT. Its protein is CASSPLGTDTEAFF. The chain joins TRBV7-8 to TRBJ1-1; 7 nucleotides align to TRBD1. The CDR3 length is 14 residues. Germline values: CDR1 SGHVS, CDR2 FQNEAQ. V was clipped by 5 bases and J by 3 bases; unmatched bases: 6.

The J gene is TRBJ1-4, the V gene TRBV6-1, with D possibly being TRBD1 (5 bases). The CDR3 is 16 amino acids. The germline V gene encodes CDR1 MNHNS and CDR2 SASEGT. V gave up 3 bases and J gave up 5 bases, with 16 bases separating them. CDR3 bases: TGTGCCAGCAGTGATTCCTTTTCCAGGGTCAATGAAAAACTGTTTTTT. This codes for CASSDSFSRVNEKLFF.

This clone was observed a few times. The junction and the germline gene differ at one end; a read error may be behind it. This chain joins TRBV19 and TRBJ2-1, with 9 bases aligning to TRBD2. The CDR3 has 14 residues. Germline loops: CDR1 LNHDA, CDR2 SQIVND (reference sequence). The CDR3 protein is CASSSGSGVNEQFF. The DNA for the CDR3 is TGTGCCAGCAGTAGCGGGAGCGGCGTAAATGAGCAGTTCTTC. The full variable domain, in which reference TRBV19 and TRBJ2-1 provide the parts outside the CDR3, is DGGITQSPKYLFRKEGQNVTLSCEQNLNHDAMYWYRQDPGQGLRLIYYSQIVNDFQKGDIAEGYSVSREKKESFPLTVTSAQKNPTAFYLCASSSGSGVNEQFFGPGTRLTVL.

V is TRBV2 and J is TRBJ1-5; D gene ambiguous. V gave up 4 bases and J gave up 3 bases, with 7 bases separating them. The germline gives CDR1 SNHLY, CDR2 FYNNEI. This CDR3 is 13 amino acids long. The DNA of the CDR3 is TGTGCCAGCAGTGTTTCCAACAATCAGCCCCAGCATTTT. The encoded protein is CASSVSNNQPQHF.

The count of this clone is one. The chain recombines TRBV24-1 with TRBJ2-3; 11 bases line up with TRBD2. V lost 4 bases and J lost 9; bases outside the gene matches: 20. The CDR3 spans 19 residues. Germline-derived CDR1 and CDR2 are KGHDR and SFDVKD. Here the CDR3 reads CATSEALSGRASNLYTQYF. DNA for the CDR3: TGTGCCACCAGTGAGGCCCTTAGCGGGAGGGCCAGTAACCTTTACACGCAGTATTTT.

Only a few counts were recorded for this clone. The chain has TRBV6-5 and TRBJ2-7; 8 bases line up with TRBD1. The CDR3 has 15 amino acids. Per the germline V gene, CDR1 is MNHEY and CDR2 is SVGAGI. Germline trimming cut 8 bases from V and 5 bases from J; bases unmatched to any gene: 14. This chain's CDR3 is CASVLSGQADHEQYF. CDR3 bases: TGTGCCAGCGTTCTCTCGGGACAGGCGGATCACGAGCAGTACTTC.

A single count supports this clone. The V and J genes are TRBV6-6 and TRBJ2-7; no reliable D call. This CDR3 is 12 amino acids long. Germline CDR1 reads MNHNY; CDR2 reads SVGAGI (reference sequence). V shed 6 bases and J shed 3 bases, with 9 bases lying between them. The CDR3 DNA follows: TGTGCCAGCAGAGACATCGGCTACGAGCAGTACTTC. Translated: CASRDIGYEQYF.

This sequence joins TRBV21-1 and TRBJ1-6. TRBV21-1 is a pseudogene. This CDR3 region has 23 residues. CDR3 sequence reads: CASSKGRGFPLKTDQTLNSPLHF. The CDR3 DNA is TGTGCCAGCAGCAAAGGGCGCGGGTTTCCCCTTAAGACGGACCAAACCCTGAATTCACCCCTCCACTTT.

This chain connects TRBV7-2 to TRBJ2-2; D gene uncertain. The CDR3 totals 14 residues. V gave up 4 bases and J gave up 7 bases, with 13 bases separating them. Germline CDR1 reads SGHTA; CDR2 reads FQGNSA. CDR3 in amino acids: CASSSPPGGGELFF. CDR3 DNA sequence: TGTGCCAGCAGCTCCCCCCCGGGTGGCGGGGAGCTGTTTTTT.

V and J are TRBV4-3 and TRBJ1-2; D uncertain. CDR1 and CDR2 from the germline V gene are LGHNA and YSLEER. The ends were cut back, 6 bases at V and 2 bases at J, with 22 bases in the middle. This CDR3 contains 17 residues. CDR3 coding DNA: TGCGCCAGCAGTAGAAGGGAATCGGGCGGGAGAAACTATGGCTACACCTTC. Its protein product is CASSRRESGGRNYGYTF.

This sequence joins TRBV19 and TRBJ1-1, with TRBD1 identical over 10 bases. The junction had 4 bases not matched to a gene; V was cut back by 6 bases and J by 3 bases. Germline assignment: CDR1 LNHDA and CDR2 SQIVND (reference sequence). This CDR3 contains 14 residues. The CDR3 DNA is TGTGCCAGTAGAAGACAGGGGGCTTACACTGAAGCTTTCTTT. Translating it yields CASRRQGAYTEAFF.